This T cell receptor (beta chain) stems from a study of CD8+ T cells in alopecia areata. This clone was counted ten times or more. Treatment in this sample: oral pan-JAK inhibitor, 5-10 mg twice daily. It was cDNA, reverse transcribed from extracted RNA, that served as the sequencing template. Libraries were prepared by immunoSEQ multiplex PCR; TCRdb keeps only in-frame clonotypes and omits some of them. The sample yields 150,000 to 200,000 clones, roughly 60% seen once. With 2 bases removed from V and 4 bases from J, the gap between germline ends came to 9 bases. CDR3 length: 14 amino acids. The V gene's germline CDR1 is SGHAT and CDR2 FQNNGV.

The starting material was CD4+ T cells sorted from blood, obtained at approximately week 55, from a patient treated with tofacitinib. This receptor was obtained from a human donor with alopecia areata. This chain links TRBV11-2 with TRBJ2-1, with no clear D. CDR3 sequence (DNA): TGTGCCAGCAGCTTAATCGCGGTGTACAATGAGCAGTTCTTC. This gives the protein CASSLIAVYNEQFF.